A selection of T cell receptor beta chains follows, all from one sample in a study of PD-1 blockade in classical Hodgkin lymphoma. Sequencing used immunoSEQ multiplex PCR; TCRdb keeps in-frame clones, though not all of them. The sample consists of some 93,000 clones, about 83% of them appearing once. The sequences come from peripheral blood mononuclear cells (PBMCs), collected before the fourth cycle of nivolumab. These receptors all stem from a human donor with classical Hodgkin lymphoma. The CDR3 runs from the conserved cysteine through the conserved F or W. Each record gives: D gene, J gene, clone size, V gene, CDR3 protein, CDR3 DNA. D genes are given only for firm matches. Part of the rows lack a size; the others show once, few, many or a class for expanded clones.

NA | TRBJ1-2 | NA | TRBV28 | CASSRGVDGYTF | TGTGCCAGCAGTAGGGGAGTGGATGGCTACACCTTC
NA | TRBJ2-1 | NA | TRBV19 | CASSIDGLPWGSYNEQFF | TGTGCCAGTAGTATAGACGGCCTACCTTGGGGCTCCTACAATGAGCAGTTCTTC
TRBD2 | TRBJ2-7 | NA | TRBV2 | CASKEGGPHEQYF | TGTGCCAGCAAGGAGGGAGGGCCCCACGAGCAGTACTTC
NA | TRBJ2-2 | once | TRBV2 | CASSDTTPWVGELFF | TGTGCCAGCAGTGATACGACTCCGTGGGTAGGGGAGCTGTTTTTT
TRBD1 | TRBJ2-6 | NA | TRBV5-1 | CASSLGTGGVLPGANVLTF | TGCGCCAGCAGCTTGGGAACAGGGGGCGTTTTGCCTGGGGCCAACGTCCTGACTTTC
NA | TRBJ2-1 | NA | TRBV7-6 | CASSLIADEQFF | TGTGCCAGCAGCTTAATAGCGGATGAGCAGTTCTTC
NA | TRBJ1-1 | NA | TRBV5-1 | CASSPDTNTEAFF | TGCGCCAGCAGCCCTGACACGAACACTGAAGCTTTCTTT
TRBD2 | TRBJ2-1 | NA | TRBV4-3 | CASSPYGTSGISSYNEQFF | TGCGCCAGCAGCCCCTACGGGACTAGCGGGATCTCGTCCTACAATGAGCAGTTCTTC
TRBD2 | TRBJ2-3 | NA | TRBV7-9 | CASSPTAASGADTQYF | TGTGCCAGCAGTCCTACCGCTGCTAGCGGAGCAGATACGCAGTATTTT
TRBD2 | TRBJ2-5 | NA | TRBV9 | CASSFGTSAQETQYF | TGTGCCAGCAGCTTTGGGACTAGCGCCCAAGAGACCCAGTACTTC
NA | TRBJ1-5 | NA | TRBV10-3 | CATTGTLVGQPQHF | TGTGCCACGACCGGGACCCTAGTGGGCCAGCCCCAGCATTTT
NA | TRBJ2-7 | NA | TRBV5-4 | CASSLVGRGLYEQYF | TGTGCCAGCAGCTTGGTCGGACGGGGCCTCTACGAGCAGTACTTC
TRBD2 | TRBJ2-7 | NA | TRBV7-2 | CASSLGASGGYEQYF | TGTGCCAGCAGCTTAGGGGCTAGCGGAGGTTACGAGCAGTACTTC
TRBD2 | TRBJ2-1 | NA | TRBV5-1 | CASSPTSGRSNEQFF | TGCGCCAGCAGCCCGACTAGCGGGAGGTCCAATGAGCAGTTCTTC